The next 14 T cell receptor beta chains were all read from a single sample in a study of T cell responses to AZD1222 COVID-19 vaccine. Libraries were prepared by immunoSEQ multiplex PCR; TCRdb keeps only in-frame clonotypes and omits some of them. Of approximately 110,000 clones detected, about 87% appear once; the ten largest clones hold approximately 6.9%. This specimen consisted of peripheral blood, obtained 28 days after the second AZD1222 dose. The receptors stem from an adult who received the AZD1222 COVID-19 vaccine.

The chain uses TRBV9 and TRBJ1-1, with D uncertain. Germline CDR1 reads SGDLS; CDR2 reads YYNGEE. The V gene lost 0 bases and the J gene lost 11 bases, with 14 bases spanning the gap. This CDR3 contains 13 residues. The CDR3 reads CASSVGRAEEAFF. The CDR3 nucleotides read TGTGCCAGCAGCGTAGGTCGGGCAGAAGAGGCTTTCTTT.

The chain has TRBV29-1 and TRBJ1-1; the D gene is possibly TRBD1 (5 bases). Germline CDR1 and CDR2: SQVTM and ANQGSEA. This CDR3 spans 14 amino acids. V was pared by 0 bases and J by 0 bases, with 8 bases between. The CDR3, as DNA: TGCAGCGTTGAAGAGGCGACAGTGAACACTGAAGCTTTCTTT. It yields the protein CSVEEATVNTEAFF.

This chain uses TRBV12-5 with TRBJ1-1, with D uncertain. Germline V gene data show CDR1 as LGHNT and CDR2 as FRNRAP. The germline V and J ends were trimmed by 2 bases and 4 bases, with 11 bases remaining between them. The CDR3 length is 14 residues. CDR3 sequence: CASGLPVGATEAFF. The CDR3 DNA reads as TGTGCTAGTGGTTTGCCGGTCGGAGCCACTGAAGCTTTCTTT.

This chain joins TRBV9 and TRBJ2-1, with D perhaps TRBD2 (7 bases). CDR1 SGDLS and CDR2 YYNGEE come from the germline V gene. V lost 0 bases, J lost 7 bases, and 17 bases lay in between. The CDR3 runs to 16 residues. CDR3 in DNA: TGTGCCAGCAGCGTAGGCTCGGTAGGGGGGGCGAATGAGCAGTTCTTC. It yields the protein CASSVGSVGGANEQFF.

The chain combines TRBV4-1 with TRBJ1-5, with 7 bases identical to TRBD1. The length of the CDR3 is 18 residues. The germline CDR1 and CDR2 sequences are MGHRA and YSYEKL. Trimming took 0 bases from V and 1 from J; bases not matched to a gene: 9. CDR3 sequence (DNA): TGCGCCAGCAGCCAAGAATTAGACAGGGCAGGGAGCAATCAGCCCCAGCATTTT. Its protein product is CASSQELDRAGSNQPQHF.

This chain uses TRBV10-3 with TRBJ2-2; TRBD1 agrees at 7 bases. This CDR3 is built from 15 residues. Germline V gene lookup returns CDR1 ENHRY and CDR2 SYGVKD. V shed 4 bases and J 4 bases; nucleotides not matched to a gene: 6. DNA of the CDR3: TGTGCCATCAGTGCGGACAGGACTTTCACCGGGGAGCTGTTTTTT. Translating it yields CAISADRTFTGELFF.

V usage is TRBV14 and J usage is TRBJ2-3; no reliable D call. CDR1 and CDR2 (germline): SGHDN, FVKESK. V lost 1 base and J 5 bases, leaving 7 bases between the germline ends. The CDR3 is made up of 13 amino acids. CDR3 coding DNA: TGTGCCAGCAGCCAAGCCCACAGAGATACGCAGTATTTT. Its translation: CASSQAHRDTQYF. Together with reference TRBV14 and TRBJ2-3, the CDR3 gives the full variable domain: EAGVTQFPSHSVIEKGQTVTLRCDPISGHDNLYWYRRVMGKEIKFLLHFVKESKQDESGMPNNRFLAERTGGTYSTLKVQPAELEDSGVYFCASSQAHRDTQYFGPGTRLTVL.

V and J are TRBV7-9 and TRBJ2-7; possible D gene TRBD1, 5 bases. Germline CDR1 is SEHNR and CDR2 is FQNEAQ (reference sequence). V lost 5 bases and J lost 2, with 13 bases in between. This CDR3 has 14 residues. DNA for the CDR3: TGTGCCAGCAGCCCCCAGACAGTACCCTACGAGCAGTACTTC. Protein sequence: CASSPQTVPYEQYF.

The CDR3 DNA reads as TGTGCCAGTAGTGTACAGGGGACTGGAAACACCATATATTTT. Residues: CASSVQGTGNTIYF. This chain uses TRBV19 with TRBJ1-3; the match to TRBD1 covers 7 bases. The CDR3 runs to 14 residues. The germline V gene encodes CDR1 LNHDA and CDR2 SQIVND (reference sequence). Trimming took 5 bases from V and 2 from J; bases not matched to a gene: 3.

The CDR3 reads CASSGGENQPQHF. For the CDR3, the DNA is TGTGCCAGCAGTGGAGGGGAAAATCAGCCCCAGCATTTT. The chain carries TRBV2 and TRBJ1-5, with a possible D match to TRBD1 (5 bases). This CDR3 has 13 residues. With 4 bases removed from V and 4 bases from J, the gap between germline ends came to 8 bases. Germline-derived CDR1 and CDR2 are SNHLY and FYNNEI.

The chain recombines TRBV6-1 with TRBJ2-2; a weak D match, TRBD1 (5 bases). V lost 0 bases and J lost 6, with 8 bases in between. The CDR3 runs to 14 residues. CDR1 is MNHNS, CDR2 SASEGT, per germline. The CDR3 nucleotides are TGTGCCAGCAGTGAAGCTAGGGGTTCCGGGGAGCTGTTTTTT. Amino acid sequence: CASSEARGSGELFF.

This CDR3 reads CAISDDSGDEQYF. For the CDR3, the DNA is TGTGCCATCAGTGATGACTCAGGGGACGAGCAGTACTTC. The J gene is TRBJ2-7, the V gene TRBV10-3, with D possibly TRBD1 on 6 matching bases. CDR3 size: 13 residues. V lost 3 bases to trimming and J lost 5 bases, with 11 bases between them. Germline V CDR1 and CDR2: ENHRY, SYGVKD.

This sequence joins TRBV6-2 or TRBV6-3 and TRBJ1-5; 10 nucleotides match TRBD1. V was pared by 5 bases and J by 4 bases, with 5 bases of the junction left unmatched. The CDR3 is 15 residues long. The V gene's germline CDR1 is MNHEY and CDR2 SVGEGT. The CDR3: CASSTTGGENQPQHF. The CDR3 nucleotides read TGTGCCAGCAGTACGACAGGGGGCGAAAATCAGCCCCAGCATTTT.

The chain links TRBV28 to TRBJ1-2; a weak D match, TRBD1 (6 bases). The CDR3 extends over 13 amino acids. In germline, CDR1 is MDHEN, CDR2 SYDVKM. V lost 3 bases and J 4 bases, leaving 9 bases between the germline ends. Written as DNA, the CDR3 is TGTGCCAGCAGTTTTCGGGGGCCCTATGGCTACACCTTC. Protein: CASSFRGPYGYTF.